One and the same sample provided the 23 T cell receptor beta chains below, sequenced in a study of cytomegalovirus exposure and HLA in healthy donors. 60 Vbeta and 13 Jbeta primers were used in PCR. TCRdb keeps only in-frame clones here, not all; method: immunoSEQ multiplex PCR. Among some 160,000 clones listed, 65% to 85% were seen once. The material sequenced was PBMCs. The receptors were gathered from a man in his forties or fifties in good health and CMV-seropositive.

J is TRBJ1-1 and V is TRBV5-4; D is undetermined. V lost 2 bases, J lost 1 base, and 6 bases lay in between. Germline values: CDR1 SGHNT, CDR2 YYREEE (reference sequence). This CDR3 spans 13 amino acids. The CDR3 sequence is CASSLQQNTEAFF. CDR3 in DNA: TGTGCCAGCAGCTTACAACAGAACACTGAAGCTTTCTTT.

This clone was detected only a few times. V usage is TRBV6-6 and J usage is TRBJ1-1; the D is unclear. Deletions cut 2 bases from V and 1 base from J, with 5 bases between. The CDR3 contains 13 residues. CDR1 and CDR2 (germline): MNHNY, SVGAGI (reference sequence). The DNA for the CDR3 is TGTGCCAGCAGTTACGACTGGAACACTGAAGCTTTCTTT. Translation gives CASSYDWNTEAFF.

The gene calls are TRBV6-5 and TRBJ2-7; TRBD2 aligns across 7 bases. CDR1 MNHEY and CDR2 SVGAGI come from the germline V gene. The CDR3 length is 14 residues. With 8 bases clipped from V and 2 bases from J, the junction kept 9 bases outside the gene matches. CDR3 nucleotides: TGTGCCAGCCGAAGGGACTACACAACCTACGAGCAGTACTTC. Protein sequence: CASRRDYTTYEQYF.

This rearrangement joins TRBV5-6 to TRBJ2-1, with D perhaps given as TRBD1 or TRBD2 (7 bases each). Germline V gene data show CDR1 as SGHDT and CDR2 as YYEEEE. The V end was cut by 4 bases, the J end by 0 bases, with 17 bases between. This CDR3 contains 17 residues. CDR3 DNA: TGTGCCAGCAGCCTGGGGGGGGACAGAAGCTCCTACAATGAGCAGTTCTTC. Translated: CASSLGGDRSSYNEQFF.

V is TRBV7-9 and J is TRBJ2-1, with TRBD1 matching over 7 bases. Germline V lookup: CDR1 SEHNR, CDR2 FQNEAQ (reference sequence). V shed 2 bases and J 4 bases; nucleotides not matched to a gene: 14. The CDR3 spans 18 residues. In nucleotides, the CDR3 is TGTGCCAGCAGCTTAACTACAGGGGACCCCATACCATACAATGAGCAGTTCTTC. This gives the protein CASSLTTGDPIPYNEQFF.

The chain's CDR3 is CASSLEAGGVGTEAFF. Here the CDR3 DNA reads TGCGCCAGCAGCTTGGAGGCAGGGGGCGTAGGGACTGAAGCTTTCTTT. The gene calls are TRBV5-1 and TRBJ1-1; 8 bases are a match to TRBD1. V lost 0 bases, J lost 5 bases, and 9 bases stayed unmatched. The CDR3 has 16 residues. Germline V gene sequence: CDR1 SGHRS, CDR2 YFSETQ.

The rearrangement joins TRBV7-3 to TRBJ2-7; D may be TRBD2 (6 bases). This CDR3 contains 15 residues. CDR1 and CDR2 (germline): SGHTA, FQGTGA. With 1 base removed from V and 2 bases from J, the gap between germline ends came to 12 bases. The DNA for the CDR3 is TGTGCCAGCAGCTTAAGCGGCGGGACGACCTACGAGCAGTACTTC. Amino acid sequence: CASSLSGGTTYEQYF.

The J gene is TRBJ1-1, the V gene TRBV11-2, with 7 positions matching TRBD1. Germline CDR1 is SGHAT and CDR2 is FQNNGV. The junction had 11 bases not matched to a gene; V was cut back by 4 bases and J by 0 bases. The CDR3 loop spans 17 amino acids. CDR3 in amino acids: CASSWYRGSEMNTEAFF. Written as DNA, the CDR3 is TGTGCCAGCAGCTGGTACAGGGGAAGTGAGATGAACACTGAAGCTTTCTTT.

In DNA, the CDR3 is TGTGCCAGCAACGTTTGGATGGGGGAGGGAGAGACCCAGTACTTC. This gives the protein CASNVWMGEGETQYF. V gene TRBV7-9 combines with J gene TRBJ2-5, with TRBD2 identical over 7 bases. This CDR3 comprises 15 residues. V was clipped by 7 bases and J by 4 bases; unmatched bases: 12. Germline lookup yields CDR1 SEHNR and CDR2 FQNEAQ (reference sequence).

This clone was picked up a small number of times. The chain has TRBV18 and TRBJ2-2; no reliable D call. The CDR3 is 14 residues long. Germline V gene lookup returns CDR1 KGHSH and CDR2 LQKENI. Trimming shortened V by 3 bases and J by 0 bases, and 5 bases separated the two germline ends. The CDR3 is CASSPRSNTGELFF. The CDR3 nucleotides read TGTGCCAGCTCACCCAGATCGAACACCGGGGAGCTGTTTTTT.

V and J are TRBV7-2 and TRBJ2-3; D is possibly TRBD2 (6 bases). The V end lost 0 bases, the J end lost 0 bases, and 7 bases lay between the germline ends. Germline CDR1 and CDR2: SGHTA and FQGNSA. The CDR3 spans 15 residues. The CDR3 DNA is TGTGCCAGCAGCTTAGCTAGCGGTAGCACAGATACGCAGTATTTT. It translates to CASSLASGSTDTQYF.

The V call is TRBV6-1, the J call TRBJ2-1, with 7 bases identical to TRBD2. Germline CDR1 is MNHNS and CDR2 is SASEGT. The CDR3 has 14 amino acids. J gave up 7 bases and V 6 bases, and 9 bases lay outside the gene matches. DNA for the CDR3: TGTGCCAGCAGGTACAGCGGGGTTGGTAATGAGCAGTTCTTC. Residues: CASRYSGVGNEQFF.

CDR3 sequence: CAGRRGDTQYF. The CDR3 DNA reads TGTGCCGGCCGGAGGGGAGATACGCAGTATTTT. This chain links TRBV6-1 with TRBJ2-3, with D possibly being TRBD2 (6 bases). The CDR3 is 11 residues long. V was cut by 11 bases and J by 5 bases, with 11 bases left in between. The germline CDR1 and CDR2 sequences are MNHNS and SASEGT.

The rearrangement links TRBV7-2 to TRBJ1-2; TRBD1 matches at 10 bases. The V and J ends lost 5 bases and 8 bases, in that order; junction bases with no gene match: 5. The CDR3 contains 13 residues. Germline V gene lookup returns CDR1 SGHTA and CDR2 FQGNSA. The CDR3 sequence is CASSQGQGLGYTF. DNA for the CDR3: TGTGCCAGCAGCCAGGGACAGGGGTTAGGCTACACCTTC.

This sequence joins TRBV6-5 and TRBJ2-5; D remains ambiguous. Germline V gives CDR1 MNHEY, CDR2 SVGAGI. This CDR3 contains 13 residues. V lost 3 bases, J lost 4 bases, and 9 bases lay in between. CDR3 loop: CASSYPPGETQYF. In DNA, the CDR3 is TGTGCCAGCAGTTATCCCCCGGGAGAGACCCAGTACTTC.

The chain uses TRBV27 and TRBJ1-1; D is ambiguous. Germline-derived CDR1 and CDR2 are MNHEY and SMNVEV (reference sequence). The CDR3 is 13 amino acids. Between the trimmed V and J ends, which lost 6 bases and 5 bases, there was a span of 13 bases. The CDR3 nucleotides are TGTGCCAGCAGATCTAGTTTATTAACTGAAGCTTTCTTT. Amino acid sequence: CASRSSLLTEAFF.

The V call is TRBV28, the J call TRBJ2-3; D is undetermined. The V end lost 3 bases, the J end lost 0 bases, and 4 bases lay between the germline ends. Germline V CDR1 and CDR2: MDHEN, SYDVKM. The CDR3 runs to 13 residues. CDR3 amino acids: CASSFGSTDTQYF. CDR3 nucleotide sequence: TGTGCCAGCAGTTTCGGTAGCACAGATACGCAGTATTTT. Complete variable domain (other parts from reference TRBV28 and TRBJ2-3): DVKVTQSSRYLVKRTGEKVFLECVQDMDHENMFWYRQDPGLGLRLIYFSYDVKMKEKGDIPEGYSVSREKKERFSLILESASTNQTSMYLCASSFGSTDTQYFGPGTRLTVL.

V is TRBV5-1 and J is TRBJ2-1, with TRBD2 matching 12 bases. The CDR3 is 16 residues long. Germline lookup yields CDR1 SGHRS and CDR2 YFSETQ. V shed 2 bases and J 4 bases; nucleotides not matched to a gene: 4. CDR3 protein: CASSFSLAGGYNEQFF. As DNA, the CDR3 is TGCGCCAGCAGCTTTAGCCTAGCGGGGGGGTACAATGAGCAGTTCTTC.

The chain uses TRBV6-5 and TRBJ2-6, with a possible D match to TRBD1 (5 bases). In germline, CDR1 is MNHEY, CDR2 SVGAGI. The germline V and J ends were trimmed by 6 bases and 2 bases, with 5 bases remaining between them. This CDR3 spans 13 amino acids. The DNA of the CDR3 is TGTGCCAGCAGGGGGCCTGGGGCCAACGTCCTGACTTTC. Translation: CASRGPGANVLTF.

V and J are TRBV5-4 and TRBJ2-1, with TRBD2 identical over 10 bases. The CDR3 runs 16 residues. The V gene end was trimmed by 2 bases and the J gene end by 2 bases; junction bases not matched to a gene: 4. In germline, CDR1 is SGHNT, CDR2 YYREEE (reference sequence). The CDR3 DNA follows: TGTGCCAGCAGCTTTTCTAGCGGGAGTACCTACAATGAGCAGTTCTTC. Translating it yields CASSFSSGSTYNEQFF.

This chain joins TRBV28 and TRBJ1-4; the D gene is possibly TRBD1 (5 bases). CDR3 size: 13 residues. Trimming left V 6 bases short and J 5 bases short, with 10 bases between. The germline V gene has CDR1 MDHEN and CDR2 SYDVKM. CDR3 protein: CASRTGSNEKLFF. The CDR3 coding sequence is TGTGCCAGCAGAACAGGATCAAATGAAAAACTGTTTTTT.

The chain joins TRBV18 to TRBJ2-2; perhaps TRBD2 as D (6 bases). Germline V lookup: CDR1 KGHSH, CDR2 LQKENI. V lost 1 base to trimming and J lost 0 bases, with 9 bases between them. CDR3 size: 16 residues. The CDR3 DNA reads TGTGCCAGCTCACCACGAGCGGGCGCGAACACCGGGGAGCTGTTTTTT. It yields the protein CASSPRAGANTGELFF.

This chain joins TRBV4-1 and TRBJ2-3; 8 nucleotides align to TRBD2. The CDR3 contains 17 residues. The germline CDR1 and CDR2 sequences are MGHRA and YSYEKL. V was pared by 0 bases and J by 1 base, with 6 bases of the junction left unmatched. The DNA for the CDR3 is TGCGCCAGCAGCCAAGAGCGGCTAGCGGGCCGCACAGATACGCAGTATTTT. Its translation is CASSQERLAGRTDTQYF.